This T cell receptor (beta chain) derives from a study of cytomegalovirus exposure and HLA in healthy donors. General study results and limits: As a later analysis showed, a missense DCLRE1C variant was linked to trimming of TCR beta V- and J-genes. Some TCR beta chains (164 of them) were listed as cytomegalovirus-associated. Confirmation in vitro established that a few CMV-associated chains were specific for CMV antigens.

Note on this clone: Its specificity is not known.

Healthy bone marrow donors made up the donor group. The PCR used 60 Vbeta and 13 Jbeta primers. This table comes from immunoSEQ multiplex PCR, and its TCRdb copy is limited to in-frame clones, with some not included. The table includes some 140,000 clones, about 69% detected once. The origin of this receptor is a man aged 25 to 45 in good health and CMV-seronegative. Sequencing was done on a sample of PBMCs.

The CDR3 DNA sequence: TGTGCCAGCAGTTCACTAGTTGGCCACAATGAGCAGTTCTTC. This codes for CASSSLVGHNEQFF. The chain recombines TRBV6-6 with TRBJ2-1; TRBD2 might be the D (5 bases). This CDR3 region has 14 residues. Per germline, CDR1 MNHNY and CDR2 SVGAGI (reference sequence). V lost 4 bases, J lost 5 bases, and 12 bases lay in between.